This T cell receptor beta chain was captured by sequencing in a study of blood T cell repertoires in COVID-19. Study as a whole: Researchers got acute and convalescent COVID-19 samples from the United States, Italy and Spain. In each case, the material was cDNA or gDNA derived from T cells, B-cell-depleted T cells, or PBMCs.

Authors' processing steps: For nucleated cells, counts were estimated from reference gene primer amplification. TCRdb's copy holds only in-frame clones and misses some; the assay was immunoSEQ multiplex PCR. Clone size and V and J calls were adopted from that table, with D and trimming inferred from the DNA. The sample has 150,000 to 200,000 clones, approximately 83% seen once; the top ten hold under 3%. The junction had 12 bases not matched to a gene; V was cut back by 3 bases and J by 6 bases. Germline V gene sequence: CDR1 MNHNS, CDR2 SASEGT. The CDR3 runs to 16 residues. The sequence came from a human donor with acute or convalescent COVID-19. The donor label of this sample is uncertain. The sequenced sample was peripheral blood. This chain joins TRBV6-1 and TRBJ2-3; 7 nucleotides line up with TRBD1. In DNA, the CDR3 is TGTGCCAGCAGTGACCGAGGGGGCAGGGATAGGGATACGCAGTATTTT. This sequence encodes CASSDRGGRDRDTQYF.